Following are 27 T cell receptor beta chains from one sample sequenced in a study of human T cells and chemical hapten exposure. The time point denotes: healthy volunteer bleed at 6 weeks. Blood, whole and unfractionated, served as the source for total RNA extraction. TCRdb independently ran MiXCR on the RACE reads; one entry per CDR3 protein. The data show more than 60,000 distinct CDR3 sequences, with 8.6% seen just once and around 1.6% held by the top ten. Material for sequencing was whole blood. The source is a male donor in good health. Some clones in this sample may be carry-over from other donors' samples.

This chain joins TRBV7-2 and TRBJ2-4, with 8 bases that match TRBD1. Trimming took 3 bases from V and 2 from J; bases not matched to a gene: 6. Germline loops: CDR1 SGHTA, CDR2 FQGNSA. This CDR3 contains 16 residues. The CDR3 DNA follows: TGTGCCAGCAGCTTGAGGACAGGGTTGACCAAAAACATTCAGTACTTC. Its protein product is CASSLRTGLTKNIQYF.

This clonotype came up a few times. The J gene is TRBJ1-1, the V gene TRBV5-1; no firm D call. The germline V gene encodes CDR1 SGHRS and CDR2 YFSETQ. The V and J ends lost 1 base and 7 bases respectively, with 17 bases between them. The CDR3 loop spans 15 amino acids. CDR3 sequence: CASSLSRGGYNEAFF. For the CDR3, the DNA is TGCGCCAGCAGCTTGTCTCGTGGTGGCTATAATGAAGCTTTCTTT.

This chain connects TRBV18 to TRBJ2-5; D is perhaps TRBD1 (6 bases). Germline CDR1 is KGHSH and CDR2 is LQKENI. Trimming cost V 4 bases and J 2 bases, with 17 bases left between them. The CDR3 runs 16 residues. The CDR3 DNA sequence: TGTGCCAGCTCACTTAGACAGGCTCCCAATCAAGAGACCCAGTACTTC. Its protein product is CASSLRQAPNQETQYF.

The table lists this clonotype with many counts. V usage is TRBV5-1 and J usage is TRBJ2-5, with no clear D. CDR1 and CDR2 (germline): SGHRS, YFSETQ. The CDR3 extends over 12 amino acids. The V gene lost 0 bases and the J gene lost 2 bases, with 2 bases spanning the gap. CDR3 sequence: CASSLGQETQYF. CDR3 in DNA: TGCGCCAGCAGCTTGGGACAAGAGACCCAGTACTTC.

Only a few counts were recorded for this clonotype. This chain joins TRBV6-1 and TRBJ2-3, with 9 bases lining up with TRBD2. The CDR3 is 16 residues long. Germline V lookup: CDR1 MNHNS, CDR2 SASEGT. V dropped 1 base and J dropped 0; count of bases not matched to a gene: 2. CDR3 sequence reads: CASSEGTSGSTDTQYF. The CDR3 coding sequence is TGTGCCAGCAGTGAAGGTACTAGCGGGAGCACAGATACGCAGTATTTT.

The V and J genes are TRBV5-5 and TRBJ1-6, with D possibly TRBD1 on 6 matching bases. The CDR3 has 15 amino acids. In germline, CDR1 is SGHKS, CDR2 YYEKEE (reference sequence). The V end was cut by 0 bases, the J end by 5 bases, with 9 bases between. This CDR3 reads CASSLVAGDNSPLHF. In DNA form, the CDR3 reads TGTGCCAGCAGCTTGGTAGCAGGGGATAATTCACCCCTCCACTTT. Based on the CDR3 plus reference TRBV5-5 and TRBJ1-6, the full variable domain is DAGVTQSPTHLIKTRGQQVTLRCSPISGHKSVSWYQQVLGQGPQFIFQYYEKEERGRGNFPDRFSARQFPNYSSELNVNALLLGDSALYLCASSLVAGDNSPLHFGNGTRLTVT.

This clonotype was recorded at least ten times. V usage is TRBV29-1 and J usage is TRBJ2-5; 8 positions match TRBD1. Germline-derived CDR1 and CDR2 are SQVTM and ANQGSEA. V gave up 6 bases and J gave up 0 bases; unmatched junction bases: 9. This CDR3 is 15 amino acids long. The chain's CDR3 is CSVQGVARYQETQYF. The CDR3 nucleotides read TGCAGCGTACAGGGGGTGGCAAGGTACCAAGAGACCCAGTACTTC.

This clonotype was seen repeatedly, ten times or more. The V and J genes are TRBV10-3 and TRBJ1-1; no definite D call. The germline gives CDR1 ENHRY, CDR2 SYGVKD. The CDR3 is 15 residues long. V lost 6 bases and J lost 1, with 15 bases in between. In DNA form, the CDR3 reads TGTGCCATCAGCCGGAGCGGACTGAAGAACACTGAAGCTTTCTTT. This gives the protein CAISRSGLKNTEAFF.

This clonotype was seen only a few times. The CDR3, as DNA: TGTGCCAGCAGCAGGGCACACAGGGGGCGCGATGACGAAAAACTGTTTTTT. Its translation is CASSRAHRGRDDEKLFF. The V gene is TRBV21-1, the J gene TRBJ1-4; the D call of TRBD1 is as the table states it, not checked on the DNA. TRBV21-1 is designated a pseudogene. CDR3 length equals 17 residues.

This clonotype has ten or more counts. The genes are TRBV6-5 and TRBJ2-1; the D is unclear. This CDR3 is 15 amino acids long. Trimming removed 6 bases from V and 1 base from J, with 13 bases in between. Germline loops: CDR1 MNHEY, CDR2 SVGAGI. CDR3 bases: TGTGCCAGCAGCAACGACGGAACTTCCTACAATGAGCAGTTCTTC. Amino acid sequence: CASSNDGTSYNEQFF.

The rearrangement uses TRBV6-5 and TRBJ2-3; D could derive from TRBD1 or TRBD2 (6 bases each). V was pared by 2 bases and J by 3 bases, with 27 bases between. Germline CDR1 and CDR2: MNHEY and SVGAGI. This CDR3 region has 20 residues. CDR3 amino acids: CASSYNRAGSGQARTDTQYF. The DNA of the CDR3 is TGTGCCAGCAGTTACAACAGGGCGGGAAGCGGGCAGGCCCGGACAGATACGCAGTATTTT.

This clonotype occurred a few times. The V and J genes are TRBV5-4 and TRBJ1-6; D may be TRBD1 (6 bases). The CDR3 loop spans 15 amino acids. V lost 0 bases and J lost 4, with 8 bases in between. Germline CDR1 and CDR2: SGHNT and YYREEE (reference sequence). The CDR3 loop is CASSLDREYNSPLHF. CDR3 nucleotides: TGTGCCAGCAGCTTGGACAGGGAATATAATTCACCCCTCCACTTT.

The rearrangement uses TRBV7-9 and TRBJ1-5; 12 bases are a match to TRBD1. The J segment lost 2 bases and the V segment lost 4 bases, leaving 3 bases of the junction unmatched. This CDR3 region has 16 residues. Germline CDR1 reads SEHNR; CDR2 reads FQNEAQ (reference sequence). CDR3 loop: CASSSGQGAGNQPQHF. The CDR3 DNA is TGTGCCAGCAGCTCGGGACAGGGGGCAGGCAATCAGCCCCAGCATTTT.

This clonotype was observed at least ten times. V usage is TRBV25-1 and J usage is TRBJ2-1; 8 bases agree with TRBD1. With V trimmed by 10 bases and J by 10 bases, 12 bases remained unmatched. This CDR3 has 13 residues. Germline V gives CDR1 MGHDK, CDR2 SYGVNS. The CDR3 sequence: CATGDRSDGEQFF. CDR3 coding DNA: TGTGCCACCGGGGACAGGAGCGACGGGGAGCAGTTCTTC.

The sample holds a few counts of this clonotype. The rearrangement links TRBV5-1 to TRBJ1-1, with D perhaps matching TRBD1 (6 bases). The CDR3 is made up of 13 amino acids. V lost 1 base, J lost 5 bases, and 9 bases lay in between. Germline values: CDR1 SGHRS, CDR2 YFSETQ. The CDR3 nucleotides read TGCGCCAGCAGCTTGCAGGGGTTTACTGAAGCTTTCTTT. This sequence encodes CASSLQGFTEAFF.

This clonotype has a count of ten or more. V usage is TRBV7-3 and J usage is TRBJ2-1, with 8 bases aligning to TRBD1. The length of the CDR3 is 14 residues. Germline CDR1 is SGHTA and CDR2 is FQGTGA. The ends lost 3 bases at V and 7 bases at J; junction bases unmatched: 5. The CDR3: CASSFSDRENEQFF. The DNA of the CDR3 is TGTGCCAGCAGCTTTTCGGACAGGGAAAATGAGCAGTTCTTC. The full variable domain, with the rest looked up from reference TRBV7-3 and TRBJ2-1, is GAGVSQTPSNKVTEKGKYVELRCDPISGHTALYWYRQSLGQGPEFLIYFQGTGAADDSGLPNDRFFAVRPEGSVSTLKIQRTERGDSAVYLCASSFSDRENEQFFGPGTRLTVL.

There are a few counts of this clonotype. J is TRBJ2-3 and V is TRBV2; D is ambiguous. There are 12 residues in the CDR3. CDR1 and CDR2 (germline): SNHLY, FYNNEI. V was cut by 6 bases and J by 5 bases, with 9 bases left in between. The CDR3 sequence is CASSRMRDTQYF. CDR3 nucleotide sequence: TGTGCCAGCAGCCGTATGCGAGATACGCAGTATTTT.

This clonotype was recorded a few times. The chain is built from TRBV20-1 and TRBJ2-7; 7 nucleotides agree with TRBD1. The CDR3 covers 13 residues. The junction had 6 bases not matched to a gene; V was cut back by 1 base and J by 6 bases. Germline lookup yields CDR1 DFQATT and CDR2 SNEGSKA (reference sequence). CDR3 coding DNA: TGCAGTGCTAGAGGAGACAGGGCGTTCGAGCAGTACTTC. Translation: CSARGDRAFEQYF.

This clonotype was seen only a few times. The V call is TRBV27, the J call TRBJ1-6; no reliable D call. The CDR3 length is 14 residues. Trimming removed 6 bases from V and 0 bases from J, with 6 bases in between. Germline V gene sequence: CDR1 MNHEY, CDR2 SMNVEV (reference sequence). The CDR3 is CASRGISYNSPLHF. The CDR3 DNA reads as TGTGCCAGCAGAGGGATCTCCTATAATTCACCCCTCCACTTT.

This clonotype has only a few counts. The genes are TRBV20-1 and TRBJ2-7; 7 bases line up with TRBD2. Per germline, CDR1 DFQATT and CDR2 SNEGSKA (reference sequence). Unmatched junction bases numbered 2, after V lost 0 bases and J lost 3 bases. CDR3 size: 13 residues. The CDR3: CSAREPSGYEQYF. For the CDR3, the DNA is TGCAGTGCTAGAGAACCTAGCGGCTACGAGCAGTACTTC.

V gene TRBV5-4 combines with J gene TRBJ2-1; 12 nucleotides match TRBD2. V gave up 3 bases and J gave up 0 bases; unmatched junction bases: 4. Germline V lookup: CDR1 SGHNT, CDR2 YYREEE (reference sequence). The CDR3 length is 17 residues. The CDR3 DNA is TGTGCCAGCAGCTACGGACTAGCGGGGAGCTCCTACAATGAGCAGTTCTTC. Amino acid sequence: CASSYGLAGSSYNEQFF.

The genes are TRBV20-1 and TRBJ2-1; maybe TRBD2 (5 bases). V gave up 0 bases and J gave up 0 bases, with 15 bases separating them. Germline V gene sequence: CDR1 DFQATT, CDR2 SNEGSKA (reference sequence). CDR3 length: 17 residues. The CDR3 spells CSAREPHLGSSYNEQFF. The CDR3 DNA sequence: TGCAGTGCTAGAGAGCCCCATCTAGGGAGCTCCTACAATGAGCAGTTCTTC.

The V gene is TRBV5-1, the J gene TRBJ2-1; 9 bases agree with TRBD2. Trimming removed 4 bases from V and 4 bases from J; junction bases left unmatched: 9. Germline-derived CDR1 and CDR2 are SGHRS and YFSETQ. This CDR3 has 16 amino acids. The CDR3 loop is CASSVSLAGAYNEQFF. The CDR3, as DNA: TGCGCCAGCAGCGTCTCCTTAGCGGGAGCTTACAATGAGCAGTTCTTC. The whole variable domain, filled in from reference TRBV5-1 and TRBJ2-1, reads KAGVTQTPRYLIKTRGQQVTLSCSPISGHRSVSWYQQTPGQGLQFLFEYFSETQRNKGNFPGRFSGRQFSNSRSEMNVSTLELGDSALYLCASSVSLAGAYNEQFFGPGTRLTVL.

The CDR3 loop reads CASSIYFNQPQHF. The CDR3 DNA reads TGTGCCAGCTCAATATATTTCAATCAGCCCCAGCATTTT. The V gene is TRBV18, the J gene TRBJ1-5, with D hard to call. V shed 5 bases and J shed 3 bases, with 8 bases lying between them. Germline V CDR1 and CDR2: KGHSH, LQKENI. This CDR3 is built from 13 residues.

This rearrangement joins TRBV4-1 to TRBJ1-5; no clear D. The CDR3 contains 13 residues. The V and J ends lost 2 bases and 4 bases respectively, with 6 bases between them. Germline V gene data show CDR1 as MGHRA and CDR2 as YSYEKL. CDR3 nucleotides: TGCGCCAGCAGCCAAATCAGGAATCAGCCCCAGCATTTT. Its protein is CASSQIRNQPQHF.

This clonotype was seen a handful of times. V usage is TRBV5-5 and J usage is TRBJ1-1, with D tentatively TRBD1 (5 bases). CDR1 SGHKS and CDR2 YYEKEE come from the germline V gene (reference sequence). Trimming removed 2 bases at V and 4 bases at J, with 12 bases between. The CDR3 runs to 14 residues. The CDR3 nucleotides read TGTGCCAGCAGCTTATGGGACGAAGGCACTGAAGCTTTCTTT. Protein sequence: CASSLWDEGTEAFF.

The CDR3 sequence: CASSPGTSGNHEQYF. CDR3 in DNA: TGTGCCAGCTCACCCGGGACTAGCGGGAACCACGAGCAGTACTTC. The gene calls are TRBV18 and TRBJ2-7, with 13 bases aligning to TRBD2. This CDR3 contains 15 residues. The germline V gene has CDR1 KGHSH and CDR2 LQKENI. Trimming took 3 bases from V and 5 from J; bases not matched to a gene: 4.